This T cell receptor (beta chain) was sequenced during a study of shared clonotypes between healthy human individuals. Study results and caveats: Large sequencing depth failed to make sorted-subset sequencing complete, rarefaction showed. It was the non-shared clonotypes that had lower generation probabilities than clonotypes shared by all four donors.

Details on this clone: No antigen is known for it.

Sequencing was performed with immunoSEQ multiplex PCR; in TCRdb, only in-frame clones are kept and a portion is missing. The table has hundreds of thousands of clones, less than 85% seen once. Deletions cut 3 bases from V and 8 bases from J, with 10 bases between. CDR1 and CDR2 from the germline V gene are LNHDA and SQIVND (reference sequence). The CDR3 has 12 residues. This chain uses TRBV19 with TRBJ1-2; no firm D call. Sequences were obtained from memory CD4+ T cells sorted from blood. The subset: CD45RA-negative fraction. The receptor was isolated from a woman aged 25 to 39 in good health. This CDR3 reads CASSMAGGGYTF. The CDR3 DNA follows: TGTGCCAGTAGTATGGCAGGAGGAGGCTACACCTTC.